This TCR beta chain was found in a study of T cell responses to AZD1222 COVID-19 vaccine. V dropped 0 bases and J dropped 0 bases, with 12 bases sitting between them. The CDR3 is made up of 16 amino acids. The germline V gene encodes CDR1 MNHNS and CDR2 SASEGT. Only in-frame clones appear in the TCRdb table, and some are missing; sequencing was by immunoSEQ multiplex PCR. Among approximately 120,000 clones listed, approximately 94% were seen once. Study-level results: At study baseline, merely six AZD1222 recipients were seropositive.

With regard to this clone: Its target is not known.

The origin of this receptor is an adult in good health. The J gene is TRBJ2-7, the V gene TRBV6-1, with D uncertain. The sequences come from peripheral blood, collected on day 0 of AZD1222 vaccination. CDR3 DNA: TGTGCCAGCAGTGAAGCGGGCAGCCTTATCTCCTACGAGCAGTACTTC. This gives the protein CASSEAGSLISYEQYF.